This T cell receptor (beta chain) was obtained from a study of T-cell reconstitution after alpha-beta-depleted transplantation in children. Preparation of the TCRbeta library was carried out with unique molecular identifiers. TCRdb itself ran the PCR reads through MiXCR, one entry per CDR3 protein. The sample consists of almost 400,000 distinct CDR3 sequences, over 20% of them appearing once. This clonotype was counted at least ten times. This TCR was sampled from a human donor who donated a stem cell graft to a child with acute myeloid leukemia. The material sequenced was PBMCs from the stem cell graft donor, taken from the stem cell graft.

CDR3 sequence: CSGAGGRGTEAFF. The DNA of the CDR3 is TGCAGCGGGGCCGGGGGAAGGGGGACTGAAGCTTTCTTT. The chain uses TRBV29-1 and TRBJ1-1; D possibly corresponds to TRBD1 (6 bases). CDR1 and CDR2 (germline): SQVTM, ANQGSEA. The length of the CDR3 is 13 residues. Trimming stripped 7 bases from V and 5 bases from J, with 17 bases between.